Listed here are 7 T cell receptor beta chains from one sample, sequenced in a study of blood T cell repertoires in COVID-19. Data came from immunoSEQ multiplex PCR; TCRdb stores just in-frame clones and leaves some out. The table shows fewer than 350,000 clones, with roughly 90% occurring only once. Sequencing used peripheral blood. The receptors shown here come from a woman in her twenties or thirties with COVID-19, enrolled during active disease.

CDR3: CASRFLPGQGNTEAFF. CDR3 sequence (DNA): TGTGCCAGCAGATTTTTGCCGGGACAGGGGAACACTGAAGCTTTCTTT. This chain links TRBV6-7 with TRBJ1-1; 9 bases fit TRBD1. TRBV6-7 belongs to the ORF category, with a function that is uncertain. V was pared by 6 bases and J by 1 base, with 9 bases of the junction left unmatched. The CDR3 is 16 residues long.

This clone showed up just a few times. In the same sample, other DNA sequences code for this CDR3. V and J are TRBV14 and TRBJ1-1; TRBD1 is a possible D gene (5 bases). Germline loops: CDR1 SGHDN, CDR2 FVKESK. The CDR3 is 14 residues long. V dropped 1 base and J dropped 1 base, with 7 bases sitting between them. Here the CDR3 DNA reads TGTGCCAGCAGCCAAGTGGGGGGGAACACTGAAGCTTTCTTT. This codes for CASSQVGGNTEAFF.

The chain combines TRBV20-1 with TRBJ1-4; D might be TRBD1 (6 bases). The CDR3 length is 11 residues. Per germline, CDR1 DFQATT and CDR2 SNEGSKA (reference sequence). V lost 7 bases and J lost 8, with 11 bases in between. The CDR3 DNA is TGCAGTGGCAGGGGAGACGAAAAACTGTTTTTT. Encoded protein: CSGRGDEKLFF.

The CDR3 spells CASSYSETYNSPLHF. The CDR3 bases are TGTGCCAGCAGTTACTCAGAGACATATAATTCACCCCTCCACTTT. V gene TRBV6-5 combines with J gene TRBJ1-6; D call uncertain. The CDR3 runs to 15 residues. Trimming took 0 bases from V and 4 from J, leaving 7 bases between them. Germline-derived CDR1 and CDR2 are MNHEY and SVGAGI.

CDR3 in amino acids: CATSRAPGDQPQHF. In DNA, the CDR3 is TGTGCCACCAGCAGAGCACCAGGGGATCAGCCCCAGCATTTT. The rearrangement uses TRBV15 and TRBJ1-5; D is perhaps TRBD1 (6 bases). Trimming took off 1 base at V and 5 bases at J, with 9 bases between the two ends. This CDR3 has 14 amino acids. CDR1 LNHNV and CDR2 YYDKDF come from the germline V gene (reference sequence).

V usage is TRBV9 and J usage is TRBJ2-3; D is uncertain. CDR3 length: 16 residues. From germline, CDR1 is SGDLS and CDR2 YYNGEE. The V and J ends lost 0 bases and 0 bases respectively, with 11 bases between them. Written as DNA, the CDR3 is TGTGCCAGCAGCGTAGTTGAAGGCGGTAGCACAGATACGCAGTATTTT. This translates into CASSVVEGGSTDTQYF.

The V call is TRBV5-1, the J call TRBJ2-1; 8 positions match TRBD1. CDR3 length: 15 amino acids. Germline values: CDR1 SGHRS, CDR2 YFSETQ. The V gene end was trimmed by 4 bases and the J gene end by 7 bases; junction bases not matched to a gene: 10. The CDR3 sequence is CASSPGQGVWNEQFF. DNA of the CDR3: TGCGCCAGCAGCCCAGGACAGGGAGTATGGAATGAGCAGTTCTTC. The whole variable domain, filled in from reference TRBV5-1 and TRBJ2-1, reads KAGVTQTPRYLIKTRGQQVTLSCSPISGHRSVSWYQQTPGQGLQFLFEYFSETQRNKGNFPGRFSGRQFSNSRSEMNVSTLELGDSALYLCASSPGQGVWNEQFFGPGTRLTVL.